Reported below is one T cell receptor (beta chain). What it recognizes is unknown. The assay was immunoSEQ multiplex PCR, and TCRdb's table has in-frame clones only and misses some. The sample lists tens of thousands of clones; just under 90% were seen once. The V gene lost 2 bases and the J gene lost 6 bases, with 14 bases spanning the gap. The CDR3 extends over 15 amino acids. CDR1 is MGHDK, CDR2 SYGVNS, per germline. If patients had autoimmune disease history or systemic immunosuppression, they were excluded. This sample is drawn from a study of OX40 agonist ivuxolimab in advanced cancers. Study findings and constraints: With doses of 0.1 to 3.0 mg/kg, CD4+ and CD8+ blood T cells had undergone clonal expansion by week 6. Some of the nonresponding patients also showed low levels of normalized T-cell clonal expansion.

This rearrangement joins TRBV25-1 to TRBJ2-1; D is possibly TRBD1 or TRBD2 (5 bases each). This receptor was taken from an adult with an advanced solid tumor such as melanoma, head and neck, liver or kidney cancer. The source was CD4+ or CD8+ T cells sorted from blood, collected in a trial of the OX40 agonist ivuxolimab. CDR3 DNA: TGTGCCAGCAGTGAACCCAAGAGGGGTCGCAATGAGCAGTTCTTC. Protein: CASSEPKRGRNEQFF. Looking up the rest from reference TRBV25-1 and TRBJ2-1 gives the full variable domain: EADIYQTPRYLVIGTGKKITLECSQTMGHDKMYWYQQDPGMELHLIHYSYGVNSTEKGDLSSESTVSRIRTEHFPLTLESARPSHTSQYLCASSEPKRGRNEQFFGPGTRLTVL.